A selection of T cell receptor beta chains follows, all from one sample in a study of spatial heterogeneity in lung cancer. TCRdb analysed the 5' RACE reads with MiXCR anew, one entry per CDR3 protein. The table lists approximately 44,000 distinct CDR3 sequences, roughly 13% of them singletons. The input for sequencing was PBMCs, taken at surgery. These receptors all come from a male donor with early-stage non-small cell lung cancer. Each CDR3 is given with its conserved first and last residue. The order of the fields is V gene, CDR3 protein.

>TRBV5-1
CASSRTVATDTQYF
>TRBV29-1
CSGWTGDETQYF
>TRBV2
CASRRSPTGELFF
>TRBV28
CASSFSGTSGRFWSEQFF
>TRBV4-1
CASRGWGPDGQYF
>TRBV3-1
CASSQLTGGTEAFF
>TRBV5-5
CASSLGPRGANVLTF
>TRBV7-3
CASSLLGLQETQYF
>TRBV7-3
CASSFGQGPLETQYF
>TRBV5-1
CASSLEISPMTGELFF
>TRBV6-2/TRBV6-3
CASTGAGDTQYF
>TRBV24-1
CATSGAGGSFF
>TRBV6-2/TRBV6-3
CASSYGGRTSTDTQYF
>TRBV6-1
CASSDVASAANYGYTF
>TRBV2
CASRFQGGPGELFF
>TRBV24-1
CATSDPRLAGTNEQFF
>TRBV21-1
CATPLPGLAGALYEQYF
>TRBV4-1
CASSQEGTGGVPDYGYTF
>TRBV4-2
CASSQELTASGYEQYF
>TRBV11-1
CASSRSDLIEDTQYF
>TRBV5-1
CASSLESPRQFF
>TRBV19
CASTQIGDRSGYTF